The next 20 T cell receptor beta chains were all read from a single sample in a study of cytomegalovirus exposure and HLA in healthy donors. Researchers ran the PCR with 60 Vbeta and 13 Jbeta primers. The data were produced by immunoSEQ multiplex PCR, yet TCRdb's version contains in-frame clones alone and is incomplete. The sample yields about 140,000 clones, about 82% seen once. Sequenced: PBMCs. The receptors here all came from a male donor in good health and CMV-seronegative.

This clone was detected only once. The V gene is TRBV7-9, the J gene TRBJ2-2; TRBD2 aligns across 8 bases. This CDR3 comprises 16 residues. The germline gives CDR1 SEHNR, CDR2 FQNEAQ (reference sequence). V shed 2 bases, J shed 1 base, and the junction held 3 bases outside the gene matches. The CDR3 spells CASSLLSGVNTGELFF. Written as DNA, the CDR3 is TGTGCCAGCAGCTTACTTAGCGGGGTGAACACCGGGGAGCTGTTTTTT.

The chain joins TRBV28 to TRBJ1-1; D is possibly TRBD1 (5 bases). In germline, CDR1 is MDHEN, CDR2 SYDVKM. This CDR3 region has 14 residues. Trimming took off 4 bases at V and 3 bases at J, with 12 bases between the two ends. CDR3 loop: CASSSLGEDTEAFF. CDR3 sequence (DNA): TGTGCCAGCAGTTCCTTGGGGGAGGACACTGAAGCTTTCTTT.

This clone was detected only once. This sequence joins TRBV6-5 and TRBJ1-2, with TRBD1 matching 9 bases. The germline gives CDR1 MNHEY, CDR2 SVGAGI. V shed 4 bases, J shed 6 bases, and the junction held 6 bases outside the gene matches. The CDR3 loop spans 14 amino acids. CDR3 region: CASSLDRGEDGYTF. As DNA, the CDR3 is TGTGCCAGCAGTTTAGACAGGGGGGAGGATGGCTACACCTTC.

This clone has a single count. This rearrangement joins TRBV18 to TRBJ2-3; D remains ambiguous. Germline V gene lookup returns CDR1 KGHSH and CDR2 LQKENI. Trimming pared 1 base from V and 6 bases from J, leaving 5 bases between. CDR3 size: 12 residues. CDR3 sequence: CASSPLGDTQYF. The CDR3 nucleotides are TGTGCCAGCTCACCACTCGGGGATACGCAGTATTTT.

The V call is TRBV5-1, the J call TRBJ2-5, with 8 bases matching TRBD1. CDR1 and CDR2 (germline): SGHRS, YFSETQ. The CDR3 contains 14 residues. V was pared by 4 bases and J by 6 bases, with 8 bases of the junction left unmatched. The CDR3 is CASSPDRGGQTQYF. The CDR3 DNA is TGCGCCAGCAGCCCAGACAGGGGAGGACAGACCCAGTACTTC.

The CDR3 region is CASSDRVAGELFF. The CDR3 DNA reads as TGTGCCAGCAGTGACAGGGTAGCCGGGGAGCTGTTTTTT. V usage is TRBV25-1 and J usage is TRBJ2-2; perhaps TRBD1 as D (5 bases). The CDR3 has 13 amino acids. The V gene's germline CDR1 is MGHDK and CDR2 SYGVNS. V lost 3 bases, J lost 6 bases, and 8 bases lay in between.

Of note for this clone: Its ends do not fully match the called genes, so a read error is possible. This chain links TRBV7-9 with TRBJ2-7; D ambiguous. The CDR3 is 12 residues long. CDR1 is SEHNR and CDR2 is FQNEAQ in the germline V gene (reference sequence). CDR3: CSSSLGWHEQYF. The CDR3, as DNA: TGTTCCAGCAGCTTAGGGTGGCACGAGCAGTACTTC.

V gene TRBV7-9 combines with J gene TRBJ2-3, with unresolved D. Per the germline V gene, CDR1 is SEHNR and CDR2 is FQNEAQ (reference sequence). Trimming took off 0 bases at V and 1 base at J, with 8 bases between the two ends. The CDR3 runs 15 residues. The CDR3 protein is CASSLAVVGTDTQYF. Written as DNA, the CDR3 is TGTGCCAGCAGCTTAGCGGTGGTAGGCACAGATACGCAGTATTTT.

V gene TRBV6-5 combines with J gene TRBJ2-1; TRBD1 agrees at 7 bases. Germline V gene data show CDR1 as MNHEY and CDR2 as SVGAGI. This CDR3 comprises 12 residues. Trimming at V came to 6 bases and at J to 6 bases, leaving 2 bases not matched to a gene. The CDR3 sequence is CASSPGGNEQFF. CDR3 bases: TGTGCCAGCAGCCCAGGGGGCAATGAGCAGTTCTTC.

The CDR3 region has the DNA TGTGCCAGCAGCCAAGATTTAACCCAAGGCGGCGAAAAACTGTTTTTT. It yields the protein CASSQDLTQGGEKLFF. The chain carries TRBV4-2 and TRBJ1-4; D gene uncertain. The CDR3 sequence is 16 residues long. Trimming pared 0 bases from V and 8 bases from J, leaving 16 bases between. Germline V gives CDR1 LGHNA, CDR2 YNFKEQ.

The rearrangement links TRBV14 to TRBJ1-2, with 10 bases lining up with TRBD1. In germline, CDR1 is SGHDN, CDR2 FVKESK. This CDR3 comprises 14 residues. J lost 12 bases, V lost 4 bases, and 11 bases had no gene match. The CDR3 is CASSLITGTGAHTF. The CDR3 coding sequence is TGTGCCAGCAGCCTAATTACCGGGACAGGGGCCCACACCTTC. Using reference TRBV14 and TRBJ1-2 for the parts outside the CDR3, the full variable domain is EAGVTQFPSHSVIEKGQTVTLRCDPISGHDNLYWYRRVMGKEIKFLLHFVKESKQDESGMPNNRFLAERTGGTYSTLKVQPAELEDSGVYFCASSLITGTGAHTFGSGTRLTVV.

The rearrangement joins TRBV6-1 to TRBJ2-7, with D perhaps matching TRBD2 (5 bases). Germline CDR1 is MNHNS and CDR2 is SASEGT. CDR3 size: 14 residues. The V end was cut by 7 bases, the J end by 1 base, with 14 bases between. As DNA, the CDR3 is TGTGCCAGCACCGGGGTCGTTGGGTCCTACGAGCAGTACTTC. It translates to CASTGVVGSYEQYF.

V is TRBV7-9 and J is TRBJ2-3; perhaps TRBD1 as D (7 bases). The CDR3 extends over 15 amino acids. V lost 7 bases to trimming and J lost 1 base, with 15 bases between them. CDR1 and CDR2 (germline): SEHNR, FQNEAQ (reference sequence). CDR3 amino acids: CASILRGTGTDTQYF. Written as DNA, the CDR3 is TGTGCCAGCATCCTACGGGGGACAGGCACAGATACGCAGTATTTT.

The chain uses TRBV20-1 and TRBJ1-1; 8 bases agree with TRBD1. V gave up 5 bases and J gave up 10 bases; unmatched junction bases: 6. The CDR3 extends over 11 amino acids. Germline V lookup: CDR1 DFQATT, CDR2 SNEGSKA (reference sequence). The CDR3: CSAPGGGGAFF. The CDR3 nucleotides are TGCAGTGCTCCAGGGGGCGGGGGAGCTTTCTTT.

Here the CDR3 DNA reads TGTGCCAGCAGCTTAGCCGAAGGGGGTTATAGATACAATGAGCAGTTCTTC. It translates to CASSLAEGGYRYNEQFF. J is TRBJ2-1 and V is TRBV7-6, with D maybe TRBD1 (6 bases). CDR3 length equals 17 residues. Trimming took off 0 bases at V and 4 bases at J, with 16 bases between the two ends. Germline CDR1 is SGHVS and CDR2 is FNYEAQ.

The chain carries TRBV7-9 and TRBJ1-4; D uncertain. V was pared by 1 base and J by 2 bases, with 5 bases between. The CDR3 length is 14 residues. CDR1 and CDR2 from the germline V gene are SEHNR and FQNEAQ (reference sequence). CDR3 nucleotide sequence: TGTGCCAGCAGCTTAGATAGCACTAATGAAAAACTGTTTTTT. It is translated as CASSLDSTNEKLFF.

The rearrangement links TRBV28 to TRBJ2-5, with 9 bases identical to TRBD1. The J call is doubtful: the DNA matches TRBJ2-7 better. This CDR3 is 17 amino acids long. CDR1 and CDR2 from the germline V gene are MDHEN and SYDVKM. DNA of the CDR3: TGTGCCAGCAGTCCTGCCCCCCCCGGGACAGGGAACTACGAGCAGTACTTC. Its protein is CASSPAPPGTGNYEQYF.

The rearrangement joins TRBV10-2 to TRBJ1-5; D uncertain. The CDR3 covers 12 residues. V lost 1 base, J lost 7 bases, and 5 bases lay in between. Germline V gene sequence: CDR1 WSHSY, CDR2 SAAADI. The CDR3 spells CASSEFGQPQHF. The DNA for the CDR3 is TGCGCCAGCAGTGAGTTCGGGCAGCCCCAGCATTTT.

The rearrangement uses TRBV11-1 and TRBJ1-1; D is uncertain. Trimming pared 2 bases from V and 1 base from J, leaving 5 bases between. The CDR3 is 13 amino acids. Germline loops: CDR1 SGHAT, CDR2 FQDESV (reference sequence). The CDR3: CASSLHTNTEAFF. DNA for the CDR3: TGTGCCAGCAGCTTACACACGAACACTGAAGCTTTCTTT.

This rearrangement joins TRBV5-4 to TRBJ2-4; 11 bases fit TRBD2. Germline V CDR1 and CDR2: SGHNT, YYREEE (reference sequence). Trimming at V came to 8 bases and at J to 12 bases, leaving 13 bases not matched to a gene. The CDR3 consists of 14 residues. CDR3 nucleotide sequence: TGTGCCAGAGTTAGCGGGAGGGCCAAGGGTTGTCAGTACTTC. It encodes CARVSGRAKGCQYF.